This record covers a single T cell receptor beta chain. Assay: immunoSEQ multiplex PCR; the TCRdb copy retains only in-frame clones and omits some. In the table there are 720,000 or so clones, approximately 83% of which are singletons. This specimen comes from a study of shared T cell receptors in the human thymus. The CDR3 has 15 amino acids. J gave up 3 bases and V 1 base, and 5 bases lay outside the gene matches. The germline gives CDR1 LGHNA, CDR2 YSLEER. A further study also used this sample, focusing on human thymus T cells. That paper adds: The study used thymus tissue resected during corrective heart surgery.

Sequenced input: thymocytes. The V gene is TRBV4-3, the J gene TRBJ2-7, with 8 positions matching TRBD1. The sequence derives from a girl under three years old with a congenital heart defect. CDR3 DNA: TGCGCCAGCAGCCAAGGGGACAGGCCGAACTACGAGCAGTACTTC. Its protein product is CASSQGDRPNYEQYF.